The subject of this entry is one T cell receptor (beta chain). What it binds is not known. The sample belongs to a study of blood T cells in healthy people across ages. Points from the study as a whole: Significant beta diversity loss was already apparent by age approximately 40, declining roughly linearly.

From germline, CDR1 is MDHEN and CDR2 SYDVKM. The V and J ends lost 8 bases and 8 bases respectively, with 21 bases between them. This CDR3 comprises 14 residues. It was with a sample-barcoded 5' primer and a J-beta primer mix that a second PCR of roughly 7 to 11 cycles was run. Template switching added a 12-random-nucleotide identifier to every cDNA molecule. TCRdb reprocessed the 5' RACE reads with MiXCR, giving one entry per CDR3 protein. The data show 1.4 million or so distinct CDR3 sequences, with under 55% seen just once and 4% held by the top ten. The clonotype comes from a young woman in good health. The sample comprised blood. The chain carries TRBV28 and TRBJ1-2, with D possibly being TRBD1 (6 bases). The CDR3 DNA follows: TGTGCCAGCGCCTCCACCCCCCGGGGGCGAGGCTACACCTTC. This gives the protein CASASTPRGRGYTF.